The following is a TCR beta chain sequence with its context. Sequencing used immunoSEQ multiplex PCR; TCRdb keeps in-frame clones, though not all of them. Of a few hundred thousand clones listed, roughly 80% are singletons. Germline V lookup: CDR1 KGHSH, CDR2 LQKENI. V was shortened by 3 bases and J by 8 bases, with 13 bases between the two germline ends. The CDR3 sequence is 14 residues long. These data originate in a study of blood T cell repertoires in COVID-19. Turning to the study itself: Acute and convalescent COVID-19 samples came from the United States, Italy and Spain. In each case, the material was cDNA or gDNA derived from T cells, B-cell-depleted T cells, or PBMCs.

The rearrangement uses TRBV18 and TRBJ1-4; D gene uncertain. Material: peripheral blood. This TCR was recovered from a human donor in a cohort sampled during active COVID-19. The DNA for the CDR3 is TGTGCCAGCTCACCCTCAGTTTTGAACGAAAAACTGTTTTTT. Translated: CASSPSVLNEKLFF.